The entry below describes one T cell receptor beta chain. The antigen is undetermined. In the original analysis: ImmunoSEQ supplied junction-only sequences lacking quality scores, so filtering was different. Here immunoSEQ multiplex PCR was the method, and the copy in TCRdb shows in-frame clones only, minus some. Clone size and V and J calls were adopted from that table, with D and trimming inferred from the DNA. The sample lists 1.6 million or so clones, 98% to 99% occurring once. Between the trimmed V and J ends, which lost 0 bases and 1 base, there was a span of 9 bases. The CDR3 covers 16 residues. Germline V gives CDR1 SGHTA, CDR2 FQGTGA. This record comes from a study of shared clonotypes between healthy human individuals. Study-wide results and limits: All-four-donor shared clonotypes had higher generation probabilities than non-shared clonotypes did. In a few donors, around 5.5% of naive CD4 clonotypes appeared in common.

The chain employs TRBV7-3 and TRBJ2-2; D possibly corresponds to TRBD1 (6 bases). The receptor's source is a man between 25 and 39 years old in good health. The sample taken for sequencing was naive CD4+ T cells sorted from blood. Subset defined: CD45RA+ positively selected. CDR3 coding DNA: TGTGCCAGCAGCTTAACCGGGACACAGAACACCGGGGAGCTGTTTTTT. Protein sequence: CASSLTGTQNTGELFF.